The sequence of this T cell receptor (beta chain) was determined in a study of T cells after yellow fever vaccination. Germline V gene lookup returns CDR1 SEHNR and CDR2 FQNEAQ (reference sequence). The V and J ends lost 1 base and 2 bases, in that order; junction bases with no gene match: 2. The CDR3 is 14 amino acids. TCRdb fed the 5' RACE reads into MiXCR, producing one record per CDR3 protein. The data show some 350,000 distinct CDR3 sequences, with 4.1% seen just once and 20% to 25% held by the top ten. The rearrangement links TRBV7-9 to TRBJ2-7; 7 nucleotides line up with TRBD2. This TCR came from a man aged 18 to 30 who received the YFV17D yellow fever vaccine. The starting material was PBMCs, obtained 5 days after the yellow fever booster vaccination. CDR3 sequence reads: CASSLDGLAYEQYF. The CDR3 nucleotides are TGTGCCAGCAGCTTAGATGGACTAGCCTACGAGCAGTACTTC.